This T cell receptor (beta chain) was observed in a study of human T cells and chemical hapten exposure. Study overall: The study patch tested 0.01% DPC on the upper back and read results at 6 days.

In this sample, this clonotype turned up many times. Its antigen is not identified. Time point noted: patch test 3, about 24 weeks after DPC sensitization. Treatment meaning: therapeutic diphenylcyclopropenone sensitization with weekly scalp DPC. The library put unique molecular identifiers onto individual cDNA molecules. As processed by the authors: Per-sample TCR counts ranged from roughly 20,000 to 700,000, median around 88,000. TCRdb reanalysed the RACE reads using MiXCR and keeps one entry per CDR3 protein. These V and J calls rely on TCRdb rather than the paper's analysis. The sample shows about 84,000 distinct CDR3 sequences, roughly a tenth of them seen only once. The V gene's germline CDR1 is KGHSH and CDR2 LQKENI. Deletions cut 6 bases from V and 1 base from J, with 12 bases between. CDR3 length: 14 amino acids. Study-level results: There was a positive correlation between PT1 expanded TCR counts and patch test score.

The V call is TRBV18, the J call TRBJ1-1; a weak D match, TRBD1 (6 bases). The material was whole blood, obtained in connection with sensitization to the hapten diphenylcyclopropenone (DPC). The clonotype comes from a woman in her forties or fifties with alopecia areata. Some clones in this sample may be carry-over from other donors' samples. The CDR3: CASSAGGGNTEAFF. The CDR3 coding sequence is TGTGCCAGCTCCGCGGGAGGGGGGAACACTGAAGCTTTCTTT.